A single sample gave rise to the 15 T cell receptor beta chains below, sequenced in a study of T-cell reconstitution after alpha-beta-depleted transplantation in children. Study-wide results and caveats: One year after transplant, T-cell counts and diversity came mostly from newly produced T cells.

It was with unique molecular identifiers that the TCRbeta library was prepared. TCRdb reanalysed the PCR reads using MiXCR and keeps one entry per CDR3 protein. This table holds 250,000 to 300,000 distinct CDR3 sequences, about 7.3% found once. Antigens of these TCRs are unknown. Sample: peripheral blood, taken 360 days after TCRalphabeta/CD19-depleted stem cell transplant. All receptors come from a female patient under 10 years old who had a stem cell transplant for Fanconi anemia, so the T cells may come from the graft donor.

There are a few counts of this clonotype. The chain couples TRBV7-7 to TRBJ2-5; a possible D gene is TRBD1 (6 bases). Germline CDR1 reads SSHAT; CDR2 reads FNYEAQ (reference sequence). The CDR3 spans 14 residues. The V and J ends lost 1 base and 5 bases respectively, with 11 bases between them. The CDR3 DNA follows: TGTGCCAGCAGCTTAGGCCAGGGGACGGAGACCCAGTACTTC. This codes for CASSLGQGTETQYF.

The V gene is TRBV30, the J gene TRBJ2-1, with 9 bases that match TRBD1. Looked up from germline, CDR1 is GTSNPN and CDR2 is SVGIG (reference sequence). The length of the CDR3 is 18 residues. With 0 bases clipped from V and 4 bases from J, the junction kept 13 bases outside the gene matches. DNA for the CDR3: TGTGCCTGGAGTGTAAGGGCGGCCCGGGACAGGGTGTACAATGAGCAGTTCTTC. Its protein is CAWSVRAARDRVYNEQFF.

The chain combines TRBV20-1 with TRBJ1-1; a weak D match, TRBD1 (5 bases). Germline CDR1 is DFQATT and CDR2 is SNEGSKA (reference sequence). Trimming cost V 6 bases and J 8 bases, with 19 bases left between them. The CDR3 runs 13 residues. The CDR3 DNA sequence: TGCAGTGCCAAAGCAGGGATCTGGGGCGAAGCTTTCTTT. Protein product: CSAKAGIWGEAFF.

A few counts support this clonotype. The rearrangement joins TRBV5-1 to TRBJ2-5; 7 bases line up with TRBD1. Trimming removed 0 bases from V and 0 bases from J; junction bases left unmatched: 8. CDR3 length equals 17 residues. Germline-derived CDR1 and CDR2 are SGHRS and YFSETQ. The CDR3 DNA follows: TGCGCCAGCAGCTTGGGGATGTCGGGACAGTACCAAGAGACCCAGTACTTC. This encodes CASSLGMSGQYQETQYF.

This clonotype appeared many times. The chain has TRBV5-1 and TRBJ2-1; D is perhaps TRBD2 (5 bases). The length of the CDR3 is 12 residues. Trimming took off 4 bases at V and 7 bases at J, with 9 bases between the two ends. In germline, CDR1 is SGHRS, CDR2 YFSETQ. CDR3 amino acids: CASSKLENEQFF. In nucleotides, the CDR3 is TGCGCCAGCAGCAAACTAGAGAATGAGCAGTTCTTC.

The chain couples TRBV7-8 to TRBJ1-5, with D possibly being TRBD1 (6 bases). The germline V and J ends were trimmed by 3 bases and 5 bases, with 11 bases remaining between them. This CDR3 comprises 14 residues. Germline loops: CDR1 SGHVS, CDR2 FQNEAQ. The CDR3 region is CASSFAKGDQPQHF. CDR3 bases: TGTGCCAGCAGCTTCGCGAAGGGGGATCAGCCCCAGCATTTT.

This clonotype was observed at least ten times. The chain is built from TRBV5-1 and TRBJ2-1, with D maybe TRBD2 (5 bases). CDR1 and CDR2 (germline): SGHRS, YFSETQ. The CDR3 extends over 13 amino acids. The V and J ends lost 2 bases and 3 bases respectively, with 6 bases between them. DNA for the CDR3: TGCGCCAGCAGCTTCCGGGACTACAATGAGCAGTTCTTC. Its protein product is CASSFRDYNEQFF.

This clonotype was seen at least ten times. This chain links TRBV29-1 with TRBJ1-1; no clear D gene. Germline V lookup: CDR1 SQVTM, CDR2 ANQGSEA. V was pared by 7 bases and J by 11 bases, with 14 bases between. The CDR3 loop spans 10 amino acids. The CDR3 DNA sequence: TGCAGCGCCGAGCCCCTTGGGGCTTTCTTT. Translated: CSAEPLGAFF. The full variable domain, with the rest looked up from reference TRBV29-1 and TRBJ1-1, is SAVISQKPSRDICQRGTSLTIQCQVDSQVTMMFWYRQQPGQSLTLIATANQGSEATYESGFVIDKFPISRPNLTFSTLTVSNMSPEDSSIYLCSAEPLGAFFGQGTRLTVV.

This clonotype was picked up many times. At one end the junction does not follow the germline gene, possibly because of a read error. The gene calls are TRBV5-1 and TRBJ2-1, with a tentative D call TRBD1 (6 bases). The V gene's germline CDR1 is SGHRS and CDR2 YFSETQ. This CDR3 spans 15 amino acids. The CDR3 loop reads CASSLTENLGGSRVF. The DNA of the CDR3 is TGCGCCAGCAGCTTAACCGAGAACCTAGGGGGATCTCGGGTCTTC.

The sample holds many counts of this clonotype. The chain has TRBV29-1 and TRBJ1-2, with TRBD1 matching 7 bases. The CDR3 spans 18 residues. Germline CDR1 is SQVTM and CDR2 is ANQGSEA. Germline trimming cut 0 bases from V and 2 bases from J; bases unmatched to any gene: 15. The CDR3 sequence: CSVEDEGREGAYNYGYTF. The CDR3 DNA is TGCAGCGTTGAAGATGAAGGGAGGGAGGGGGCGTACAACTATGGCTACACCTTC.

The V call is TRBV5-5, the J call TRBJ2-7, with D uncertain. The V and J ends lost 0 bases and 3 bases respectively, with 13 bases between them. Germline V gene sequence: CDR1 SGHKS, CDR2 YYEKEE (reference sequence). The CDR3 consists of 15 residues. CDR3 in amino acids: CASSLASRGDYEQYF. CDR3 in DNA: TGTGCCAGCAGCTTGGCGTCGCGCGGAGACTACGAGCAGTACTTC.

This clonotype was seen repeatedly, ten times or more. J is TRBJ1-2 and V is TRBV5-1; 7 bases fit TRBD1. V shed 0 bases and J 4 bases; nucleotides not matched to a gene: 6. Germline assignment: CDR1 SGHRS and CDR2 YFSETQ. The CDR3 spans 15 residues. The CDR3 nucleotides read TGCGCCAGCAGCTTGGTAGGGGGCCTTTTCTATGGCTACACCTTC. Translating gives CASSLVGGLFYGYTF.

This chain joins TRBV3-1 and TRBJ1-1, with unresolved D. Germline V gene sequence: CDR1 LGHDT, CDR2 YNNKEL (reference sequence). The CDR3 covers 13 residues. V shed 1 base and J shed 6 bases, with 9 bases lying between them. The CDR3 here is CASSQVYGAEAFF. DNA for the CDR3: TGTGCCAGCAGCCAAGTTTATGGAGCTGAAGCTTTCTTT.

The chain joins TRBV7-6 to TRBJ1-4, with D uncertain. The germline V gene has CDR1 SGHVS and CDR2 FNYEAQ. V lost 5 bases and J 0 bases, leaving 19 bases between the germline ends. CDR3 length equals 18 residues. This chain's CDR3 is CASSQRYRGGSTNEKLFF. The DNA for the CDR3 is TGTGCCAGCAGCCAAAGGTACCGCGGAGGATCAACTAATGAAAAACTGTTTTTT.

In this sample, this clonotype turned up a few times. The rearrangement uses TRBV7-3 and TRBJ2-7, with 9 positions matching TRBD1. Germline CDR1 SGHTA, CDR2 FQGTGA. V lost 5 bases, J lost 3 bases, and 8 bases stayed unmatched. The CDR3 spans 15 residues. CDR3: CASSLTGTGLYEQYF. The CDR3, as DNA: TGTGCCAGCAGCCTTACCGGGACAGGGCTCTACGAGCAGTACTTC. Variable domain in full (rest from reference TRBV7-3 and TRBJ2-7): GAGVSQTPSNKVTEKGKYVELRCDPISGHTALYWYRQSLGQGPEFLIYFQGTGAADDSGLPNDRFFAVRPEGSVSTLKIQRTERGDSAVYLCASSLTGTGLYEQYFGPGTRLTVT.